The next 18 T cell receptor beta chains were all read from a single sample in a study of T cell repertoires in cytomegalovirus infection. MiXCR, applied by TCRdb to the reads, yields one record per CDR3 protein. The profile shows some 680,000 distinct CDR3 sequences, 35% to 40% of them singletons. The material sequenced was PBMCs. The receptors originated from a human donor in good health (CMV status not recorded). Some clones in this sample may be carry-over from other donors' samples.

The chain is built from TRBV20-1 and TRBJ1-4, with 7 bases matching TRBD1. With V trimmed by 6 bases and J by 6 bases, 7 bases remained unmatched. The CDR3 runs 13 residues. CDR1 DFQATT and CDR2 SNEGSKA come from the germline V gene (reference sequence). CDR3 nucleotides: TGCAGTGCCACCGGGACAGCCCATGAAAAACTGTTTTTT. Its translation: CSATGTAHEKLFF.

In its sample, this clonotype was seen many times. V gene TRBV7-2 combines with J gene TRBJ2-5, with D possibly being TRBD1 (5 bases). V lost 5 bases to trimming and J lost 2 bases, with 12 bases between them. The CDR3 has 14 amino acids. CDR1 is SGHTA, CDR2 FQGNSA, per germline. DNA for the CDR3: TGTGCCAGCAGCATCGACAGAATTCAAGAGACCCAGTACTTC. This gives the protein CASSIDRIQETQYF.

The chain links TRBV12-3 or TRBV12-4 to TRBJ1-5; D is uncertain. Trimming pared 2 bases from V and 4 bases from J, leaving 9 bases between. CDR3 length equals 14 residues. The CDR3 here is CASSLKGLNQPQHF. Here the CDR3 DNA reads TGTGCCAGCAGTTTAAAGGGCCTTAATCAGCCCCAGCATTTT.

The rearrangement links TRBV6-1 to TRBJ1-2; TRBD1 is a possible D gene (6 bases). This CDR3 comprises 15 residues. Germline CDR1 reads MNHNS; CDR2 reads SASEGT. V lost 5 bases and J lost 0, with 13 bases in between. Here the CDR3 DNA reads TGTGCCAGCAGTCTCCGGCGGACAGCTAACTATGGCTACACCTTC. Protein product: CASSLRRTANYGYTF.

This chain uses TRBV20-1 with TRBJ1-1; D might be TRBD1 (6 bases). Trimming stripped 6 bases from V and 7 bases from J, with 12 bases between. Germline CDR1 and CDR2: DFQATT and SNEGSKA (reference sequence). The CDR3 totals 11 residues. CDR3 sequence (DNA): TGCAGTGCAGGGGGGGGGGTTGAAGCTTTCTTT. It codes for CSAGGGVEAFF.

V gene TRBV6-2 or TRBV6-3 combines with J gene TRBJ1-6; D uncertain. The germline V gene has CDR1 MNHEY and CDR2 SVGEGT. The CDR3 runs to 14 residues. V shed 6 bases and J shed 8 bases, with 14 bases lying between them. CDR3 protein: CASSQDGPDSPLHF. CDR3 DNA sequence: TGTGCCAGCAGCCAGGACGGGCCTGATTCACCCCTCCACTTT.

V and J are TRBV7-3 and TRBJ2-7; TRBD1 matches 9 bases. The CDR3 sequence is 19 residues long. Germline lookup yields CDR1 SGHTA and CDR2 FQGTGA. V gave up 5 bases and J gave up 6 bases; unmatched junction bases: 23. The CDR3 loop is CASSPPWLPTQGARVEQYF. CDR3 nucleotide sequence: TGTGCCAGCAGCCCACCTTGGCTACCGACACAGGGGGCGCGGGTCGAGCAGTACTTC.

This clonotype was counted between two and nine times. This rearrangement joins TRBV5-5 to TRBJ2-1, with TRBD1 matching 7 bases. The ends lost 4 bases at V and 0 bases at J; junction bases unmatched: 7. The germline V gene has CDR1 SGHKS and CDR2 YYEKEE (reference sequence). The CDR3 runs 16 residues. CDR3 protein: CASSLTGESSYNEQFF. The DNA of the CDR3 is TGTGCCAGCAGCCTTACAGGGGAAAGCTCCTACAATGAGCAGTTCTTC. Together with reference TRBV5-5 and TRBJ2-1, the CDR3 gives the full variable domain: DAGVTQSPTHLIKTRGQQVTLRCSPISGHKSVSWYQQVLGQGPQFIFQYYEKEERGRGNFPDRFSARQFPNYSSELNVNALLLGDSALYLCASSLTGESSYNEQFFGPGTRLTVL.

This clonotype turned up a few times. CDR3 in amino acids: CASSFGSSPLHF. In DNA form, the CDR3 reads TGTGCCAGCAGCTTCGGATCATCACCCCTCCACTTT. The rearrangement links TRBV7-9 to TRBJ1-6; D call uncertain. The CDR3 is 12 residues long. CDR1 is SEHNR, CDR2 FQNEAQ, per germline (reference sequence). The V and J ends lost 3 bases and 10 bases respectively, with 7 bases between them.

This chain joins TRBV11-2 and TRBJ2-1, with D possibly being TRBD2 (6 bases). This CDR3 has 13 residues. Germline CDR1 and CDR2: SGHAT and FQNNGV. Trimming took 4 bases from V and 9 from J, leaving 13 bases between them. CDR3 in amino acids: CASSSSPGGEQFF. In nucleotides, the CDR3 is TGTGCCAGCAGCTCATCCCCCGGGGGTGAGCAGTTCTTC.

Ten or more counts support this clonotype. The chain couples TRBV7-2 to TRBJ2-5; D call uncertain. This CDR3 spans 15 amino acids. Trimming removed 4 bases from V and 1 base from J, with 13 bases in between. From germline, CDR1 is SGHTA and CDR2 FQGNSA. The CDR3 sequence is CASSSVIGFQETQYF. CDR3 nucleotide sequence: TGTGCCAGCAGCTCCGTTATTGGGTTCCAAGAGACCCAGTACTTC.

The rearrangement links TRBV10-3 to TRBJ2-5, with a tentative D call TRBD2 (6 bases). This CDR3 is built from 13 residues. V dropped 6 bases and J dropped 2 bases, with 10 bases sitting between them. Germline loops: CDR1 ENHRY, CDR2 SYGVKD. CDR3 sequence (DNA): TGTGCCATCAGCCCCGGACTACAAGAGACCCAGTACTTC. Translated: CAISPGLQETQYF.

This clonotype appeared a few times. This chain links TRBV5-1 with TRBJ2-5; TRBD2 matches at 10 bases. The CDR3 loop spans 16 amino acids. With 0 bases clipped from V and 6 bases from J, the junction kept 8 bases outside the gene matches. From germline, CDR1 is SGHRS and CDR2 YFSETQ. Here the CDR3 DNA reads TGCGCCAGCAGCTTGGACGCTAGCGGGAGTCAAAAGACCCAGTACTTC. Protein product: CASSLDASGSQKTQYF.

The rearrangement joins TRBV28 to TRBJ1-1; 8 bases fit TRBD1. The germline V gene has CDR1 MDHEN and CDR2 SYDVKM. V lost 5 bases and J lost 6; bases outside the gene matches: 11. The CDR3 covers 15 residues. The CDR3 DNA is TGTGCCAGCAGTCTCCGACAGGGGAGGAGGGCTGAAGCTTTCTTT. Translation gives CASSLRQGRRAEAFF.

This chain joins TRBV28 and TRBJ2-1, with D hard to call. The CDR3 is 11 residues long. V was pared by 8 bases and J by 8 bases, with 10 bases between. The germline V gene encodes CDR1 MDHEN and CDR2 SYDVKM. The CDR3 DNA reads as TGTGCCAGCGCCTTAAGTGATGAGCAGTTCTTC. This encodes CASALSDEQFF.

This clonotype was counted between two and nine times. The chain recombines TRBV20-1 with TRBJ1-6, with a possible D match to TRBD1 (5 bases). There are 19 residues in the CDR3. Between the trimmed V and J ends, which lost 0 bases and 4 bases, there was a span of 22 bases. CDR1 is DFQATT, CDR2 SNEGSKA, per germline (reference sequence). The CDR3 spells CSARDSGPGTLYYNSPLHF. CDR3 nucleotides: TGCAGTGCTAGAGATTCAGGGCCGGGGACGCTCTATTATAATTCACCCCTCCACTTT.

This clonotype was recorded many times. V is TRBV7-8 and J is TRBJ2-1; 9 bases are shared with TRBD1. The CDR3 is 13 residues long. Trimming at V came to 5 bases and at J to 10 bases, leaving 6 bases not matched to a gene. Germline V gene lookup returns CDR1 SGHVS and CDR2 FQNEAQ. Written as DNA, the CDR3 is TGTGCCAGCAGCCAATTCGGGACAGGGGAGCAGTTCTTC. It codes for CASSQFGTGEQFF.

The chain uses TRBV7-8 and TRBJ2-1; 13 nucleotides align to TRBD2. V was pared by 1 base and J by 6 bases, with 15 bases of the junction left unmatched. The CDR3 sequence is 20 residues long. Germline V gene sequence: CDR1 SGHVS, CDR2 FQNEAQ. In nucleotides, the CDR3 is TGTGCCAGCAGCTTAGGACTAGCGGGAGGTTTTGGGGCGTGGGGCAATGAGCAGTTCTTC. Translated: CASSLGLAGGFGAWGNEQFF.